This TCR beta chain is drawn from a study of follicular helper T cells after annual influenza vaccination. Overall study results and limits: Successive annual vaccinations recalled a recurrent oligoclonal ICOS+CD38+ cTfh response with influenza-specific clonotypes. Change in circulating plasmablasts correlated with ICOS+CD38+ cTfh clonality change.

Sample time point: 2014-2015 season, 7 days after vaccination. Between 40 and 100 mL of blood was drawn per time point. Profiling relied on immunoSEQ multiplex PCR, and the TCRdb table lists in-frame clones only, not all of them. Of 9,500 or so clones detected, approximately 82% appear once; the ten largest clones hold 0.7% to 0.95%. Concerning this clone itself: Its antigen is undetermined.

The TCR comes from an adult who received the influenza vaccine. Sequences were derived from CXCR5- memory CD4+ T cells sorted from blood, sampled 7 days after influenza vaccination.

The CDR3 loop is CASSLEDRSGNTIYF. In nucleotides, the CDR3 is TGTGCCAGCAGCCTTGAAGACCGCTCTGGAAACACCATATATTTT. The rearrangement joins TRBV7-6 to TRBJ1-3; no firm D call. The CDR3 runs to 15 residues. V was pared by 5 bases and J by 0 bases, with 11 bases between. From germline, CDR1 is SGHVS and CDR2 FNYEAQ.